The T cell receptor (beta chain) described here comes from a study of chemoradiotherapy in HPV16-positive cancers. Study-wide background: A couple of HPV16-positive patients' cells yielded candidate HPV-specific clones and common motifs.

The ends lost 3 bases at V and 5 bases at J; junction bases unmatched: 11. CDR3 length: 16 residues. CDR1 is MNHEY, CDR2 SMNVEV, per germline (reference sequence). Generated by immunoSEQ multiplex PCR, the TCRdb table keeps only in-frame clones and is missing some. The repertoire consists of some 3,000 clones, with 84% occurring once and the leading ten covering about 3.1%. The J gene is TRBJ2-3, the V gene TRBV27; TRBD2 aligns across 7 bases. The TCR sequence derives from a human donor with HPV-associated anogenital cancer. This specimen consisted of tumor tissue, obtained from a patient who underwent chemoradiotherapy. The CDR3: CASSFFMAGAEDTQYF. The CDR3 DNA reads as TGTGCCAGCAGTTTTTTTATGGCGGGAGCTGAAGATACGCAGTATTTT.